This note documents a single T cell receptor beta chain sequence. Its antigen is undetermined. This specimen belongs to a study of cytomegalovirus exposure and HLA in healthy donors. Findings of the study overall: The authors confirmed in vitro that three CMV-associated chains were specific for CMV antigens. In a later analysis, V- and J-gene trimming of beta chains associated with a DCLRE1C missense variant, replicated independently. Diagnosis of cytomegalovirus status made by the classifier reportedly showed high specificity and sensitivity.

The CDR3 runs to 16 residues. V was pared by 3 bases and J by 3 bases, with 7 bases of the junction left unmatched. In germline, CDR1 is SGHRS, CDR2 YFSETQ. A multiplex PCR was run with 60 Vbeta primers and 13 Jbeta primers. Clones were read by immunoSEQ multiplex PCR, and TCRdb kept only the in-frame ones, dropping some. The table lists around 140,000 clones, 70% to 85% of them singletons. The sample comprised PBMCs. The chain recombines TRBV5-1 with TRBJ2-3, with TRBD2 matching over 10 bases. This TCR was sampled from a male donor in good health and CMV-seronegative. CDR3 bases: TGCGCCAGCAGCTACCTAGGAGCGGGAGGGACAGATACGCAGTATTTT. Translation: CASSYLGAGGTDTQYF.